This TCR beta chain is from a study of response to subunit inactivated influenza vaccine. This clonotype came up a few times. What it binds is unknown. From germline, CDR1 is SGDLS and CDR2 YYNGEE. Trimming took off 0 bases at V and 5 bases at J, with 5 bases between the two ends. The CDR3 length is 13 residues. TCRdb recomputed calls from the RT-PCR reads with MiXCR, one row per CDR3 protein. The sample lists hundreds of thousands of distinct CDR3 sequences; 10% to 11% were seen once. Notes on the study in general: Authors suggested each seasonal influenza vaccination recruits few new T cells.

Sequencing was performed on PBMCs from blood, taken roughly 48 days after vaccination. This sequence joins TRBV9 and TRBJ2-2; D unresolved. The TCR comes from a man aged 50 to 59 who received an inactivated influenza vaccine. CDR3 DNA sequence: TGTGCCAGCAGCGTAGGGGTTACCGGGGAGCTGTTTTTT. Translation gives CASSVGVTGELFF.